This T cell receptor (beta chain) was retrieved from a study of T cells in Graves' hyperthyroidism and ophthalmopathy. There were TCR beta CDR3 regions amplified from RNA transcripts. First-round RT-PCR targeting the TCR CDR3 was performed with the HTBI primer set. TCRdb fed the multiplex PCR reads into MiXCR, producing one record per CDR3 protein. The repertoire holds about 600,000 distinct CDR3 sequences, with roughly a sixth as singletons. CDR3 length: 14 amino acids. The germline CDR1 and CDR2 sequences are MNHNS and SASEGT. V was clipped by 1 base and J by 3 bases, with 10 bases between them. Each person with ophthalmopathy scored at least 3 on the Clinical Activity Score, reached NOSPECS grade 4 or higher, and had been ill under 3 months. Exclusion followed for patients with uncontrolled infection, other autoimmune disease, pregnancy or lactation. Isolation of PBMCs was performed on around 9.8 ml fresh peripheral blood.

The material sequenced was blood. This clonotype originated in a woman between 40 and 55 years old with Graves' ophthalmopathy. The chain recombines TRBV6-1 with TRBJ2-7; D not resolved. Written as DNA, the CDR3 is TGTGCCAGCAGTGAAGGCCCGCTAAACTACGAGCAGTACTTC. Residues: CASSEGPLNYEQYF.